The present TCR beta chain was sequenced within a study of human T cells and chemical hapten exposure. Each CDR3 protein gets one entry after TCRdb re-called the RACE reads with MiXCR. The sample yields 300,000 to 450,000 distinct CDR3 sequences, around 5.5% seen once. The sample's time point: pre-sensitization, week 0. Treatment: therapeutic diphenylcyclopropenone sensitization with weekly scalp DPC. There are a few counts of this clonotype. The source material was whole blood, sampled in connection with sensitization to the hapten diphenylcyclopropenone (DPC). This clonotype originated in a young woman with alopecia areata. Some clones in this sample may be carry-over from other donors' samples.

The CDR3 sequence: CSVGTGGYYGYTF. CDR3 nucleotide sequence: TGCAGCGTTGGAACAGGGGGCTACTATGGCTACACCTTC. The V call is TRBV29-1, the J call TRBJ1-2; 9 bases line up with TRBD1. Germline CDR1 is SQVTM and CDR2 is ANQGSEA. The CDR3 loop spans 13 amino acids. After removal of 4 bases from V and 3 bases from J, the junction contained 3 bases not matched to a gene.